Below are 12 T cell receptor beta chains sequenced from a single sample in a study of shared clonotypes between healthy human individuals. Clones were sequenced by immunoSEQ multiplex PCR, and TCRdb holds only the in-frame ones, with some missing. In the table there are approximately 1,500,000 clones, 98% of which are singletons. The sequenced sample consisted of naive CD4+ T cells sorted from blood. Indicated subset: CD45RA+ positively selected. Every receptor here comes from a young man in good health.

This clone was picked up one time. The chain recombines TRBV4-1 with TRBJ1-1, with 7 bases fitting TRBD1. V shed 4 bases and J 2 bases; nucleotides not matched to a gene: 4. The CDR3 is made up of 14 amino acids. Germline CDR1 and CDR2: MGHRA and YSYEKL. CDR3 coding DNA: TGCGCCAGCAGCCGCAGACAGGGAAACACTGAAGCTTTCTTT. Translation gives CASSRRQGNTEAFF.

The genes are TRBV29-1 and TRBJ2-5; 12 nucleotides match TRBD1. This CDR3 has 17 residues. J gave up 6 bases and V 0 bases, and 11 bases lay outside the gene matches. From germline, CDR1 is SQVTM and CDR2 ANQGSEA. CDR3 protein: CSVEDLSWDRGLQTQYF. The CDR3 nucleotides are TGCAGCGTTGAAGATCTTTCTTGGGACAGGGGGCTGCAGACCCAGTACTTC.

The table lists this clone with a count of one. The chain is built from TRBV28 and TRBJ2-7; 12 bases fit TRBD1. Losses at the gene ends were 5 bases for V and 8 bases for J; bases not matched to a gene: 7. In germline, CDR1 is MDHEN, CDR2 SYDVKM. The CDR3 is 14 residues long. This CDR3 is CASSPRGTGGKQYF. DNA of the CDR3: TGTGCCAGCAGTCCAAGGGGGACAGGGGGCAAGCAGTACTTC.

The V call is TRBV5-1, the J call TRBJ2-7; TRBD1 matches at 8 bases. This CDR3 spans 14 amino acids. From germline, CDR1 is SGHRS and CDR2 YFSETQ. V lost 4 bases, J lost 3 bases, and 6 bases stayed unmatched. This CDR3 reads CASSDGTGLYEQYF. The CDR3 region has the DNA TGCGCCAGCAGCGACGGGACAGGCCTCTACGAGCAGTACTTC.

This clone was counted a single time. The chain carries TRBV5-1 and TRBJ2-6; 7 nucleotides align to TRBD1. J lost 0 bases, V lost 4 bases, and 7 bases had no gene match. The CDR3 is made up of 17 amino acids. The germline CDR1 and CDR2 sequences are SGHRS and YFSETQ. The CDR3 DNA reads as TGCGCCAGCAGCCGATGGACAGGCAACTCTGGGGCCAACGTCCTGACTTTC. Its protein is CASSRWTGNSGANVLTF.

The chain links TRBV30 to TRBJ1-2; D remains unclear. V was clipped by 5 bases and J by 7 bases, with 5 bases between them. Germline CDR1 reads GTSNPN; CDR2 reads SVGIG (reference sequence). This CDR3 has 9 amino acids. CDR3 sequence reads: CAWDGGYTF. The CDR3 DNA sequence: TGTGCCTGGGACGGTGGCTACACCTTC.

This chain uses TRBV19 with TRBJ2-4, with 7 bases aligning to TRBD2. V lost 7 bases to trimming and J lost 0 bases; unmatched junction nucleotides: 6. The CDR3 is 15 amino acids. The germline CDR1 and CDR2 sequences are LNHDA and SQIVND (reference sequence). CDR3 coding DNA: TGTGCCAGTATAGGGCTAGCGGCAGCCAAAAACATTCAGTACTTC. Protein: CASIGLAAAKNIQYF.

The CDR3 bases are TGCAGCGTTGGGTTTAGAGCCTTCGTCGGCGAGCAGTACTTC. It codes for CSVGFRAFVGEQYF. This chain connects TRBV29-1 to TRBJ2-7; D is unresolved. Germline assignment: CDR1 SQVTM and CDR2 ANQGSEA. Trimming stripped 4 bases from V and 6 bases from J, with 19 bases between. The CDR3 contains 14 residues.

The chain combines TRBV7-2 with TRBJ1-5, with 9 bases that match TRBD1. The CDR3 runs to 15 residues. V lost 3 bases to trimming and J lost 3 bases; unmatched junction nucleotides: 3. Germline V gives CDR1 SGHTA, CDR2 FQGNSA. The CDR3 DNA is TGTGCCAGCAGCTTGGGACAGGGAAACAATCAGCCCCAGCATTTT. It is translated as CASSLGQGNNQPQHF.

This chain links TRBV4-3 with TRBJ2-2, with TRBD2 identical over 7 bases. The germline CDR1 and CDR2 sequences are LGHNA and YSLEER. This CDR3 has 17 residues. V lost 6 bases to trimming and J lost 4 bases; unmatched junction nucleotides: 14. CDR3 sequence: CASSHPQAGVVTGELFF. In DNA form, the CDR3 reads TGCGCCAGCAGTCACCCTCAGGCGGGAGTTGTCACCGGGGAGCTGTTTTTT.

This clone was detected only once. The V call is TRBV28, the J call TRBJ1-4; 10 positions match TRBD1. This CDR3 region has 15 residues. CDR1 is MDHEN, CDR2 SYDVKM, per germline. V shed 5 bases, J shed 7 bases, and the junction held 7 bases outside the gene matches. The chain's CDR3 is CASSTPGQGTEKLFF. The CDR3 coding sequence is TGTGCCAGCAGTACGCCGGGACAGGGGACTGAAAAACTGTTTTTT.

V usage is TRBV5-4 and J usage is TRBJ2-5, with TRBD2 matching 8 bases. CDR3 length: 16 amino acids. The V and J ends lost 2 bases and 5 bases, in that order; junction bases with no gene match: 11. Per germline, CDR1 SGHNT and CDR2 YYREEE (reference sequence). CDR3: CASSFGSSGLRETQYF. The CDR3 DNA sequence: TGTGCCAGCAGCTTTGGATCTAGCGGGCTGAGGGAGACCCAGTACTTC.